The 13 T cell receptor beta chains reported below all come from one sample, sequenced in a study of PD-L1 blockade in urothelial cancer. TCRdb's copy holds only in-frame clones and misses some; the assay was immunoSEQ multiplex PCR. Seen here are 50,000 or so clones, 75% to 90% observed once, and the top ten hold about 5.8%. Sequenced material: PBMCs, taken around atezolizumab (anti-PD-L1) treatment. The receptors stem from a man aged 35-49 years with urothelial cancer.

This clone has more than one count but fewer than ten. The rearrangement links TRBV19 to TRBJ2-7; D gene ambiguous. V dropped 3 bases and J dropped 3 bases, with 15 bases sitting between them. Germline loops: CDR1 LNHDA, CDR2 SQIVND (reference sequence). The CDR3 runs to 15 residues. This CDR3 is CASSISSATFYEQYF. The CDR3 DNA follows: TGTGCCAGTAGTATTTCCAGCGCAACCTTCTACGAGCAGTACTTC.

The rearrangement uses TRBV28 and TRBJ2-7, with TRBD1 identical over 8 bases. The CDR3 loop spans 16 amino acids. Germline V gene lookup returns CDR1 MDHEN and CDR2 SYDVKM. With V trimmed by 4 bases and J by 5 bases, 13 bases remained unmatched. In DNA, the CDR3 is TGTGCCAGCAGTTCAGTATTGGACAGGGTGGCCCACGAGCAGTACTTC. Protein sequence: CASSSVLDRVAHEQYF.

V and J are TRBV7-9 and TRBJ1-1; no clear D gene. Trimming pared 1 base from V and 1 base from J, leaving 7 bases between. CDR3 length equals 14 residues. Germline V lookup: CDR1 SEHNR, CDR2 FQNEAQ (reference sequence). This CDR3 reads CASSLVGRNTEAFF. The CDR3 DNA is TGTGCCAGCAGCTTAGTCGGGAGGAACACTGAAGCTTTCTTT.

The chain joins TRBV16 to TRBJ2-2, with TRBD2 identical over 7 bases. In germline, CDR1 is KGHSY, CDR2 FQNENV. J gave up 4 bases and V 4 bases, and 9 bases lay outside the gene matches. This CDR3 spans 16 amino acids. CDR3 loop: CASSRVLGGVTGELFF. Here the CDR3 DNA reads TGTGCCAGCAGCCGAGTTCTGGGAGGGGTCACCGGGGAGCTGTTTTTT.

V gene TRBV7-2 combines with J gene TRBJ1-2; tentatively, D is TRBD1 (5 bases). The germline V gene encodes CDR1 SGHTA and CDR2 FQGNSA. V lost 1 base, J lost 12 bases, and 15 bases lay in between. The length of the CDR3 is 13 residues. This CDR3 reads CASSLVDTTVNTF. CDR3 sequence (DNA): TGTGCCAGCAGCTTAGTGGACACGACAGTCAACACCTTC.

This sequence joins TRBV28 and TRBJ2-7; 8 bases map to TRBD1. The CDR3 contains 15 residues. Per the germline V gene, CDR1 is MDHEN and CDR2 is SYDVKM. V gave up 8 bases and J gave up 3 bases; unmatched junction bases: 12. Written as DNA, the CDR3 is TGTGCCAGCCGAGAAGGTACAGGGGGATACTACGAGCAGTACTTC. Translation gives CASREGTGGYYEQYF.

This sequence joins TRBV7-2 and TRBJ2-1; 7 bases are a match to TRBD2. Germline V lookup: CDR1 SGHTA, CDR2 FQGNSA. The CDR3 is made up of 17 amino acids. The V and J ends lost 5 bases and 7 bases, in that order; junction bases with no gene match: 17. In nucleotides, the CDR3 is TGTGCCAGCAGCCTCTCCGGGGGGATACGACCGGGGAATGAGCAGTTCTTC. Translated: CASSLSGGIRPGNEQFF.

The rearrangement uses TRBV30 and TRBJ2-1; 7 bases map to TRBD2. Germline values: CDR1 GTSNPN, CDR2 SVGIG (reference sequence). V lost 0 bases, J lost 2 bases, and 7 bases stayed unmatched. The CDR3 length is 16 residues. This CDR3 is CAWSVLGGSAYNEQFF. As DNA, the CDR3 is TGTGCCTGGAGTGTACTAGGCGGGAGCGCCTACAATGAGCAGTTCTTC.

This chain uses TRBV19 with TRBJ2-2; the D is unclear. CDR3 size: 14 residues. CDR1 and CDR2 (germline): LNHDA, SQIVND (reference sequence). Deletions cut 1 base from V and 7 bases from J, with 10 bases between. The CDR3 is CASSIAMSGGELFF. CDR3 nucleotide sequence: TGTGCCAGTAGTATAGCGATGAGTGGCGGGGAGCTGTTTTTT.

This sequence joins TRBV15 and TRBJ1-2; perhaps TRBD1 as D (5 bases). In germline, CDR1 is LNHNV, CDR2 YYDKDF (reference sequence). Trimming took 0 bases from V and 7 from J, leaving 9 bases between them. The CDR3 totals 13 residues. CDR3 in amino acids: CATSRDGQGGYTF. Written as DNA, the CDR3 is TGTGCCACCAGCAGAGATGGCCAGGGTGGCTACACCTTC.

This chain connects TRBV27 to TRBJ2-1, with D possibly matching TRBD2 (6 bases). CDR1 is MNHEY, CDR2 SMNVEV, per germline (reference sequence). The CDR3 has 13 residues. V lost 5 bases and J lost 15, with 20 bases in between. This chain's CDR3 is CASSVRPGLRRFF. The DNA of the CDR3 is TGTGCCAGCAGTGTGCGACCGGGACTCAGGCGGTTCTTC.

This clone was counted once. CDR3: CASSGRGRYGYTF. CDR3 nucleotide sequence: TGTGCCAGCAGCGGCAGGGGGCGCTATGGCTACACCTTC. The V and J genes are TRBV7-2 and TRBJ1-2; 8 bases are shared with TRBD1. This CDR3 has 13 residues. Germline V gene sequence: CDR1 SGHTA, CDR2 FQGNSA. The V and J ends lost 5 bases and 4 bases, in that order; junction bases with no gene match: 3.

This chain joins TRBV5-5 and TRBJ1-1; the D gene is possibly TRBD1 (6 bases). This CDR3 spans 16 amino acids. Between the trimmed V and J ends, which lost 0 bases and 2 bases, there was a span of 14 bases. The germline gives CDR1 SGHKS, CDR2 YYEKEE (reference sequence). The CDR3 coding sequence is TGTGCCAGCAGCTTGGTTCTCGCAGGGGCAAACACTGAAGCTTTCTTT. It specifies CASSLVLAGANTEAFF.